This T cell receptor beta chain originates from a study of T cell changes during pregnancy in multiple sclerosis (dated 2019 in TCRdb). Background on the whole study: In women with multiple sclerosis, the researchers looked at how the T cell repertoire shifted as pregnancy progressed.

As to this clone: Its antigen is still unknown. One base away there is no much larger clone; base qualities are not given.

Library creation used the immunoSEQ multiplex PCR assay. Entries here come from immuneACCESS through TCRdb and include only in-frame sequences with V and J called. Some clones fail to appear in such tables; in the studies checked, an unresolved V gene covers under half of the shortfall, and the cause of the remainder is unknown. The sample table shows around 75,000 clones, and around 92% are seen once. The ten most abundant clones make up roughly 0.9% of the sample. The sequences come from peripheral blood, collected in the first trimester of pregnancy. The clonotype originates from a female donor in good health, enrolled as a control in a pregnancy study.

This receptor has the CDR3 CASRGQGGGNYGYTF. The sequenced DNA: TGTGCCAGCAGGGGACAGGGGGGAGGTAACTATGGCTACACCTTC. The sequence is built from TRBV6-5 and TRBJ1-2; 11 bases in the middle match TRBD1. V lost 6 bases and J lost 1 base, and the count of bases not matched to a germline gene is 4. Taken from the germline V gene, the CDR1 and CDR2 loops are MNHEY and SVGAGI. There are 15 amino acids in the CDR3, from cysteine to phenylalanine inclusive. Only the CDR3 region is kept as DNA, spanning 45 bases read in frame from base 1.